The present TCR beta chain was sequenced within a study of T cells in Graves' hyperthyroidism and ophthalmopathy. Stability of Graves' hyperthyroidism was defined as absent ophthalmopathy progression within 18 months. Out of 10 ml of fresh peripheral blood came the PBMCs. Amplified TCR beta CDR3 regions derived from RNA transcripts. The HTBI primer set was used in a first-round RT-PCR of the TCR CDR3. TCRdb fed the multiplex PCR reads into MiXCR, producing one record per CDR3 protein. Here the sample spans more than 300,000 distinct CDR3 sequences, around 13% being singletons. This clonotype was counted ten times or more. Trimming stripped 1 base from V and 9 bases from J, with 22 bases between. The CDR3 extends over 17 amino acids. CDR1 and CDR2 (germline): LNHDA, SQIVND (reference sequence).

This receptor was identified in a woman aged 55-70 years with Graves' hyperthyroidism. Specimen: blood. The chain is built from TRBV19 and TRBJ1-3; the D is unclear. CDR3 bases: TGTGCCAGTAGTATAGGACGGTCCAGGTTCCTAAGCGCCACCATATATTTT. It translates to CASSIGRSRFLSATIYF.